The sequence of this T cell receptor (beta chain) was determined in a study of blood T cell repertoires in COVID-19 (dated by TCRdb to the early 2020s). Study-level background: Samples covering the acute and convalescent phases of COVID-19 were provided by collaborators in the United States, Italy and Spain. Samples came from the ongoing ImmuneRACE study (first 160 participants) plus 1,254 subjects from 6 global collaborators. The material from the prospective study consisted of cDNA or gDNA derived from T cells, B-cell-depleted T cells, or PBMCs. Subjects who had been exposed to COVID-19, were actively infected with it, or had recovered from it provided the deeply sampled blood TCRbeta repertoires that made up the dataset. Where HLA class I and class II types were available, the types were taken from metadata supplied by the sample provider, not from assay-based typing. Nearly every sample came with metadata listing a de-identified subject ID, COVID-19 status, age in years and sex. The repertoires were made available in a free public database intended to serve as a resource for research on the immune response to SARS-CoV-2. Findings and caveats that apply to the study as a whole: Clinical and demographic metadata were provided uncurated, with the amount varying by source and participant.

With respect to this clone: The target of this receptor is not known. Per-nucleotide qualities are absent, and no much larger clonotype sits a single base away.

TCRbeta CDR3 regions were amplified from genomic DNA using the immunoSEQ Assay, a bias-controlled multiplex PCR. Turning to the authors' computational methods: Nucleated cell counts per sample were estimated from amplification of reference gene primers within the assay. To quantify the absolute abundance of each unique TCRbeta CDR3 rearrangement, sequence reads were collapsed and filtered. For each sample, productive Simpson clonality was calculated as the square root of Simpson's diversity index over productive rearrangements. This is the immuneACCESS table as TCRdb keeps it, with only in-frame sequences that have V and J called. A part of the clones is gone; compared with another copy, unresolved V genes explain less than half, and the rest is unexplained. That table is the source of V, J and clone size, and D and trimming were worked out from the DNA. In all, the sample holds 180,000 or so clones, and about four fifths of those were seen once. Of the sample, about 2.7% is held by the ten largest clones.

Whole blood was collected in K2EDTA tubes by collaborating institutions according to the institutions' own protocols. For TCRbeta analysis, collaborators shipped samples as frozen whole blood, isolated PBMCs, or DNA extracted from either of those sample types. The sequenced material came from peripheral blood. This TCR was recovered from a human donor with acute or convalescent COVID-19. The donor label of this sample is uncertain.

The CDR3 reads CASSEDVWGGDGYTF. The bases read TGTGCCAGCAGTGAAGATGTTTGGGGGGGGGATGGCTACACCTTC. The chain is assembled from TRBV6-1 and TRBJ1-2, with TRBD1 as a weak D call on 5 bases. At the junction V is shortened by 1 base and J by 6 bases, with 15 bases in between. CDR1 MNHNS and CDR2 SASEGT were looked up in the germline V gene. The CDR3 sequence holds 15 residues, the cysteine and phenylalanine included. This entry keeps only the CDR3 DNA: 45 bases, framed from base 1.